What follows is one TCR beta chain and its context. There is no known antigen for this receptor. No base quality values were provided; no much bigger clone lies one nucleotide off. The data were obtained in a study of blood T cell repertoires in COVID-19 (TCRdb year 2020). Regarding the research as a whole: Samples covering the acute and convalescent phases of COVID-19 were provided by collaborators in the United States, Italy and Spain. Samples were obtained from the ongoing ImmuneRACE study (first 160 participants) and from about 1,300 subjects provided by 6 global collaborators. Subjects who had been exposed to COVID-19, were actively infected with it, or had recovered from it provided the deeply sampled blood TCRbeta repertoires that made up the dataset. The repertoires were released in a freely available public database meant as a resource for research on the immune response to SARS-CoV-2. The prospective study material was composed of cDNA or gDNA derived from T cells, B-cell-depleted T cells, or PBMCs. Where available, HLA class I and class II types were taken from metadata supplied by the sample provider and were not determined by assay-based typing. A de-identified subject ID, COVID-19 status, age in years and sex were almost always included in the sample metadata. What the study reported, not specific to this receptor: Clinical and demographic metadata were provided uncurated, with the amount varying by source and participant.

One collaborating source in Seattle enrolled patients during active infection and followed them longitudinally through the course of disease. The collaborating institutions used their own protocols to collect whole blood in K2EDTA tubes. For TCRbeta analysis, collaborators shipped samples in one of three forms: frozen whole blood, isolated PBMCs, or DNA extracted from either of those sample types. The CDR3 runs 15 residues from the cysteine to the phenylalanine. The only DNA kept is the CDR3, 45 bases in frame from the first base. Trimming removed 0 bases from V and 6 bases from J; the gene matches leave 5 bases unexplained. CDR1 and CDR2 are drawn from the germline V gene: ENHRY, SYGVKD. TCRbeta CDR3 regions were amplified from genomic DNA using the immunoSEQ Assay, a bias-controlled multiplex PCR. For the original study's pipeline: The number of nucleated cells in each sample was estimated from the amplification of reference gene primers within the assay. To quantify the absolute abundance of each unique TCRbeta CDR3 rearrangement, sequence reads were collapsed and filtered. For each sample, productive Simpson clonality was calculated by taking the square root of Simpson's diversity index across productive rearrangements. As stored in TCRdb, this immuneACCESS dataset retains in-frame rearrangements with V and J assigned. A fraction of the clones does not appear; measured against another copy, unresolved V genes explain less than half of the discrepancy, and the remainder lacks a known reason. V and J calls and clone size follow that table, whereas D and trimming were derived from the DNA. The sample data list hundreds of thousands of clones, and about 88% of these were observed just once. The ten top clones hold roughly 14% of the sample.

The clonotype originates from a woman aged 70-85 years with COVID-19, enrolled during active disease. Material: peripheral blood. The V gene is TRBV10-3 and the J gene is TRBJ2-1, with 7 bases in between that match TRBD2. The base sequence is TGTGCCATCAGTGAGTCGCAGGGAGGGCCCAATGAGCAGTTCTTC. Protein translation: CAISESQGGPNEQFF.